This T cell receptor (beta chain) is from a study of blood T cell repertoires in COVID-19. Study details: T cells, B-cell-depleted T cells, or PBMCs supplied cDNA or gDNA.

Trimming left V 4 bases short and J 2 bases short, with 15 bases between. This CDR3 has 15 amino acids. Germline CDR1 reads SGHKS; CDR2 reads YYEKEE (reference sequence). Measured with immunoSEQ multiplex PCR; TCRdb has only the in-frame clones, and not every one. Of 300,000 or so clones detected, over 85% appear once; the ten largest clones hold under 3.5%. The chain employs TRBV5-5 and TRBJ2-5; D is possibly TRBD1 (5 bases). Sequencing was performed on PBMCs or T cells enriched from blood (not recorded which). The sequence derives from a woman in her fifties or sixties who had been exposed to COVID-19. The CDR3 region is CASSPYGQGQETQYF. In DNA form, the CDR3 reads TGTGCCAGCAGCCCCTATGGGCAGGGACAAGAGACCCAGTACTTC.